By its share, the clone carrying this TCR beta chain is medium-sized (0.01 to 0.1%). The data were obtained in a study of immune characterization of retroperitoneal liposarcoma. TCRdb re-derived calls from the PCR reads in MiXCR, one entry per CDR3 protein. Of under 11,000 distinct CDR3 sequences detected, 45% to 55% appear once; the ten largest clones hold about 9.4%. What was sequenced was tumor tissue. This clonotype originated in a female donor with retroperitoneal liposarcoma.

Here the CDR3 reads CASTFTGSDNEQFF. CDR3 bases: TGTGCCAGCACCTTTACCGGGAGTGACAATGAGCAGTTCTTC. The chain uses TRBV7-9 and TRBJ2-1; possibly TRBD2 for D (6 bases). The CDR3 contains 14 residues. CDR1 is SEHNR and CDR2 is FQNEAQ in the germline V gene (reference sequence). Trimming left V 7 bases short and J 5 bases short, with 15 bases between.